One T cell receptor (beta chain) is described in this entry. This clone's antigen is unknown. The input lacks base qualities; no much larger clone sits a single base away. These data come from a study of T cell responses to AZD1222 COVID-19 vaccine (dated by TCRdb to about 2021). With respect to the entire study: TCR sequencing covered 230 to 250 trial participants: 207 given two doses of AZD1222 and 26 given two doses of MenACWY control vaccine. Trial participants were enrolled by age into 18-55, 56-69 and 70-plus year subgroups, with roughly 160, 29 and 62 TCR-sequenced participants respectively.

General findings and caveats noted by the study authors: CD4 TCRs associated with the vaccine covered the entire spike protein, and the dominant responses were in regions 160-218 and 743-854. Most participants were white British and females outnumbered males, and the authors suggested that clonal diversity may have been underestimated. Conclusions about previously exposed vaccinees were limited because only a handful of AZD1222 recipients were SARS-CoV-2 seropositive at baseline. The 56-69-year group was small, and its depth increase did not reach significance, likely because of low power. Reportedly, almost half of the unique spike-specific TCRs recognized epitopes lying outside the regions that are mutated in the B.1.351 and B.1.1.7 variants. After two AZD1222 doses, spike-specific TCR breadth and depth were significantly higher than at day 0 and than in MenACWY recipients. Because no day 14 peak-response samples were available, the repertoires could be characterized only after the peak T cell response.

What this sample's time point label stands for: about 28 days (+/-7) after the second vaccine dose. AZD1222 recipients given second doses at about 4 weeks or at about 12 weeks were pooled, since spike-specific TCR depth and breadth were not found to differ between the two schedules. Vaccinee samples were obtained from the UK trials COV001 and COV002, which included a single-blind randomized controlled phase 2/3 trial of AZD1222 (ChAdOx1 nCoV-19) in healthy adults. For TCRbeta chain sequencing, PBMC samples from trial participants were taken at day 0 and at day 28 after the second dose. The CDR3 contains 14 residues, cysteine and phenylalanine counted. Solely the CDR3 DNA is kept, with 42 bases framed from the first base. Trimming takes 4 bases from V and 4 bases from J, and the germline ends sit 12 bases apart. CDR1 and CDR2 (MNHEY, SVGEGT) derive from the germline V gene. The CDR3 regions of human TCRbeta chains were analyzed by immunosequencing. The paper's processing steps were these. Repertoire TCRs were checked for matches against a reference library of SARS-CoV-2-specific TCRs that had been generated using the MIRA antigen-specificity platform. Breadth meant the fraction of unique TCRs that were SARS-CoV-2-associated, whereas depth meant the fraction of total T cells that were SARS-CoV-2-associated. Each spike-specific TCR was assigned to its reactive spike region and to a CD4 or CD8 class using the MIRA data. Log10-transformed breadth and depth values were compared by one-way ANOVA with Sidak's multiple comparisons tests. TCRdb provides this immuneACCESS table in a form limited to in-frame rearrangements. Some clones are lacking; in checked studies, under half of them reflect an unresolved V gene, and why the rest are absent is not known. The V and J calls and clone size were taken over from that table, and D and trimming were inferred from the DNA. The sample contains roughly 120,000 clones, roughly 89% of them found a single time. 6% to 8% of the sample goes to the ten largest clones.

The source material was peripheral blood, sampled 28 days after the second AZD1222 dose. This TCR came from an adult who received the AZD1222 COVID-19 vaccine. This receptor chain uses TRBV6-2 or TRBV6-3 and TRBJ2-3; TRBD2 might be the D gene, on 5 matching bases. In nucleotides, the sequence is TGTGCCAGCAGTTCCGGACTTGTTCCAGATACGCAGTATTTT. Its protein is CASSSGLVPDTQYF.